This TCR beta chain was documented in a study of cytomegalovirus exposure and HLA in healthy donors. Overall study findings and caveats: TRBV6-2, TRBV6-3 and other indistinguishable V segments were excluded.

In germline, CDR1 is LNHDA, CDR2 SQIVND (reference sequence). The CDR3 covers 14 residues. Unmatched junction bases numbered 14, after V lost 10 bases and J lost 7 bases. Primers included in the PCR were 60 Vbeta and 13 Jbeta primers. Only in-frame clones appear in the TCRdb table, and some are missing; sequencing was by immunoSEQ multiplex PCR. The profile shows roughly 110,000 clones, roughly 73% of them singletons. Participants comprised healthy donors of bone marrow. This clone was counted once. No antigen is known for it. Sample: PBMCs. This chain uses TRBV19 with TRBJ1-1, with TRBD1 matching over 8 bases. The sequence was collected from a woman between 25 and 40 years old in good health and CMV-seronegative. CDR3 bases: TGTGCCACCGCAAGTAGTTCAGGGGGCAGTGAAGCTTTCTTT. Translating it yields CATASSSGGSEAFF.